This TCR beta chain stems from a study of PD-1 blockade in classical Hodgkin lymphoma. Across the whole study: Patients had nivolumab dosed at 3 mg/kg, delivered intravenously every 2 weeks. General study points: Diminished baseline TCR diversity has been reported in newly diagnosed patients relative to healthy donors. Possible causes of repertoire differences, disease activity or prior therapy, remain undefined.

Details on this clone: The antigen is undetermined.

The germline gives CDR1 GTSNPN, CDR2 SVGIG (reference sequence). The CDR3 contains 13 residues. V lost 2 bases and J lost 7, with 12 bases in between. Data came from immunoSEQ multiplex PCR; TCRdb stores just in-frame clones and leaves some out. The repertoire consists of 45,000 or so clones, with 78% occurring once and the leading ten covering less than 40%. Stated time point: cycle 4 day 1 (C4D1), after less than 7 weeks of nivolumab. All patients experienced relapse after autologous stem cell transplantation, and brentuximab vedotin exposure was variable. Best responses included complete response and partial response; otherwise, the best response was progressive disease.

The sample consisted of peripheral blood mononuclear cells (PBMCs), taken before the fourth cycle of nivolumab. J is TRBJ2-4 and V is TRBV30; no clear D. The sequence derives from a human donor with classical Hodgkin lymphoma. CDR3 in amino acids: CAWSLGVWNIQYF. The DNA for the CDR3 is TGTGCCTGGAGTCTCGGAGTTTGGAACATTCAGTACTTC.